This T cell receptor beta chain was observed in a study of blood T cell repertoires in COVID-19 (dated by TCRdb to between 2020 and 2021). As for the study more broadly: Collaborator samples came from the United States, Italy and Spain and covered acute and convalescent phases of COVID-19. The sample metadata nearly always contained a de-identified subject ID, COVID-19 status, age in years and sex. The material from the prospective study consisted of cDNA or gDNA derived from T cells, B-cell-depleted T cells, or PBMCs. A freely available public database, intended as a resource for researchers studying the immune response to SARS-CoV-2, is where the repertoires were released. Subjects who had been exposed to COVID-19, were actively infected with it, or had recovered from it provided the deeply sampled blood TCRbeta repertoires that made up the dataset. Where HLA class I and class II types were available, the types were taken from metadata supplied by the sample provider, not from assay-based typing. Samples came from the ongoing ImmuneRACE study (first 160 participants) plus 1,254 subjects from 6 global collaborators.

TCRbeta CDR3 regions were amplified from genomic DNA by means of the immunoSEQ Assay, a bias-controlled multiplex PCR. In the original analysis: The number of nucleated cells in each sample was estimated from the amplification of reference gene primers within the assay. To quantify the absolute abundance of each unique TCRbeta CDR3 rearrangement, sequence reads were collapsed and filtered. For each sample, productive Simpson clonality was calculated as the square root of Simpson's diversity index over productive rearrangements. TCRdb mirrors the immuneACCESS table, restricted to in-frame sequences. Some clones are absent from its copies; in checked studies, under half trace to an unresolved V gene, and the reason for the others is unknown. The D gene and trimming were derived from the DNA, and the V and J assignments and clone size from that table. For this sample there are a few hundred thousand clones; roughly four fifths appear just once. 5% to 5.5% of the sample is taken by the ten largest.

Study-level results and caveats: The quantity of clinical and demographic metadata differed by source and by participant and was supplied without curation.

In the prospective study, participants were about 18 to 95 years old, resided in about two dozen geographic areas of the United States, and were enrolled through a virtual design. Cohort assignment in the prospective study relied on participant-reported clinical history from a screening survey and a study questionnaire. ImmuneRACE Cohort 3 recovered participants were defined by two consecutive negative NP/OP PCR tests, healthcare professional clearance, or symptom resolution. Each participant in the prospective study had whole blood, serum and a nasopharyngeal or oropharyngeal swab collected by mobile phlebotomists. Participants in the prospective study had the option to provide additional blood draws and questionnaires over a roughly 2-month period. Before DNA extraction, blood samples from the prospective study were shipped at room temperature or frozen. A word on this clone: Its antigen is currently not known. Base qualities are not at hand, and no much larger clone is one base apart.

The CDR3 goes from the cysteine to the phenylalanine over 15 residues. Solely the CDR3 DNA is kept, with 45 bases framed from the first base. For this chain, trimming is 2 bases at the V end and 6 bases at the J end, and the number of junction bases without a gene match is 3. CDR1 SGHNT and CDR2 YYREEE are derived from the germline V gene (reference sequence). The sequenced material came from PBMCs or T cells enriched from blood (not recorded which). The source of this sequence is a woman aged 45-60 years who had recovered from COVID-19. The rearranged segments are TRBV5-4 and TRBJ2-2, with 11 bases matching TRBD2. The nucleotide sequence is given as TGTGCCAGCAGCTTAGGTAGCGGGAGGGCCGGGGAGCTGTTTTTT. Translated, it gives CASSLGSGRAGELFF.